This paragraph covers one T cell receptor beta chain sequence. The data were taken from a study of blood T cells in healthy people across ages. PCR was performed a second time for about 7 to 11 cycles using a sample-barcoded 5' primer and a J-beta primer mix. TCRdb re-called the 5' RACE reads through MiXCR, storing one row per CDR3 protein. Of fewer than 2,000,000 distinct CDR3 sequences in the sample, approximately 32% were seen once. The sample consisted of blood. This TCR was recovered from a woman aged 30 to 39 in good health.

The chain's CDR3 is CAWSPGQGVSEQYF. The DNA of the CDR3 is TGTGCCTGGAGTCCGGGACAGGGCGTTAGCGAGCAGTACTTC. The V gene is TRBV30, the J gene TRBJ2-7, with TRBD1 matching 9 bases. This CDR3 region has 14 residues. Germline CDR1 is GTSNPN and CDR2 is SVGIG (reference sequence). V trimming: 2 bases; J trimming: 6 bases; junction bases outside the gene matches: 8.